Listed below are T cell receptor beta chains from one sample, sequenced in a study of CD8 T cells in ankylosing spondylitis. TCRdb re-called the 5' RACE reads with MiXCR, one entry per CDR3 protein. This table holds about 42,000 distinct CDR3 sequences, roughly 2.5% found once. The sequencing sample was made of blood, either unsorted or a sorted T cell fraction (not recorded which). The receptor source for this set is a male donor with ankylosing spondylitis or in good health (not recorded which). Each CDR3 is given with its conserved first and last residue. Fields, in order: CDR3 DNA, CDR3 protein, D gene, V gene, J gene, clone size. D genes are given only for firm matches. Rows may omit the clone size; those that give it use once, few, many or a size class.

DNA: TGTGCCAGCAGCCTACAGGGGATGTCAGATACGCAGTATTTT; CDR3: CASSLQGMSDTQYF; D: TRBD1; V: TRBV9; J: TRBJ2-3; size: many
DNA: TGTGCCAGCAGCGTAGCGGGGTCCCCGGGCGAGCAGTACTTC; CDR3: CASSVAGSPGEQYF; D: -; V: TRBV9; J: TRBJ2-7; size: -
DNA: TGTGCCAGCAGCGTAGCCCCCCAGGGGGTAGAGACCCAGTACTTC; CDR3: CASSVAPQGVETQYF; D: TRBD1; V: TRBV9; J: TRBJ2-5; size: many
DNA: TGTGCCAGCAGCCCCTATCAGGGGTTTGGGGAAAAACTGTTTTTT; CDR3: CASSPYQGFGEKLFF; D: -; V: TRBV9; J: TRBJ1-4; size: many
DNA: TGTGCCAGCAGCCCTCACGACTCAAGGAGCGGGGGAATCCTAAGCTCCTACGAGCAGTACTTC; CDR3: CASSPHDSRSGGILSSYEQYF; D: TRBD2; V: TRBV9; J: TRBJ2-7; size: many
DNA: TGCGCCAGCAGTCAAGTGTCAGGGGGCCCAGGAGAGCAGTACTTC; CDR3: CASSQVSGGPGEQYF; D: TRBD1; V: TRBV23-1; J: TRBJ2-7; size: -
DNA: TGTGCCAGCAGCGTCGGATCGAAGAGCACAGATACGCAGTATTTT; CDR3: CASSVGSKSTDTQYF; D: -; V: TRBV9; J: TRBJ2-3; size: many
DNA: TGTGCCAGCAGCTCCCGACAGGGGTCCAATAATTCACCCCTCCACTTT; CDR3: CASSSRQGSNNSPLHF; D: TRBD1; V: TRBV9; J: TRBJ1-6; size: many
DNA: TGTGCCAGCAGCGGGGGACTAGCGGGAGTAGGGGATACGCAGTATTTT; CDR3: CASSGGLAGVGDTQYF; D: TRBD2; V: TRBV9; J: TRBJ2-3; size: many
DNA: TGTGCCAGCAGCTCCCTGGGACTAGCGGGAGTGAAAGAGCAGTACTTC; CDR3: CASSSLGLAGVKEQYF; D: TRBD2; V: TRBV9; J: TRBJ2-7; size: many
DNA: TGTGCCAGCAGCGTACAGAAGAGAGCGAACACCGGGGAGCTGTTTTTT; CDR3: CASSVQKRANTGELFF; D: -; V: TRBV9; J: TRBJ2-2; size: many
DNA: TGTGCCAGCGGTATAGGACTAGCTCAAGAGACCCAGTACTTC; CDR3: CASGIGLAQETQYF; D: TRBD2; V: TRBV9; J: TRBJ2-5; size: many
DNA: TGTGCCAGCAGCGCGGGACTAGCGGGGTCCAGCACAGATACGCAGTATTTT; CDR3: CASSAGLAGSSTDTQYF; D: TRBD2; V: TRBV9; J: TRBJ2-3; size: many
DNA: TGTGCCAGCAGCGCCCGGACTAGCGGACAAGAGACCCAGTACTTC; CDR3: CASSARTSGQETQYF; D: TRBD2; V: TRBV9; J: TRBJ2-5; size: many
DNA: TGTGCCAGCAGCGCGACCGGACAGAACACTGAAGCTTTCTTT; CDR3: CASSATGQNTEAFF; D: -; V: TRBV9; J: TRBJ1-1; size: many
DNA: TGTGCCAGCAGCGTAGCGACCACCACAGATACGCAGTATTTT; CDR3: CASSVATTTDTQYF; D: -; V: TRBV9; J: TRBJ2-3; size: many
DNA: TGTGCCAGCAGCGTTCGAGGTGTCTCCACAGATACGCAGTATTTT; CDR3: CASSVRGVSTDTQYF; D: -; V: TRBV9; J: TRBJ2-3; size: many
DNA: TGTGCCAGCAGCCCTCGACAGCCTCCTTGGGAGGACGAGCAGTACTTC; CDR3: CASSPRQPPWEDEQYF; D: -; V: TRBV9; J: TRBJ2-7; size: -
DNA: TGTGCCAGCAGCCAATTGGGCCGCGGCGGGCCCCAGCATTTT; CDR3: CASSQLGRGGPQHF; D: -; V: TRBV9; J: TRBJ1-5; size: many
DNA: TGTGCCAGCAGCGTACTAGCGGGAGAGGACACCGGGGAGCTGTTTTTT; CDR3: CASSVLAGEDTGELFF; D: TRBD2; V: TRBV9; J: TRBJ2-2; size: many
DNA: TGTGCCAGCAGCGTAGGGGGACAGGGGAAATACGAGCAGTACTTC; CDR3: CASSVGGQGKYEQYF; D: TRBD1; V: TRBV9; J: TRBJ2-7; size: many
DNA: TGTGCCAGCAGCGTAGGCCTTAGCAGTTCACCCCTCCACTTT; CDR3: CASSVGLSSSPLHF; D: -; V: TRBV9; J: TRBJ1-6; size: many
DNA: TGTGCCAGCAGCGTAGATCGGGGGCGGGATGGCTACACCTTC; CDR3: CASSVDRGRDGYTF; D: -; V: TRBV9; J: TRBJ1-2; size: many
DNA: TGTGCCAGCAGCGCCCAGGAAGACGGGTTTTCCTACGAGCAGTACTTC; CDR3: CASSAQEDGFSYEQYF; D: -; V: TRBV9; J: TRBJ2-7; size: many
DNA: TGTGCCAGCACCCCGGGACTAGCGGGAGGGGGGGAGCAGTTCTTC; CDR3: CASTPGLAGGGEQFF; D: TRBD2; V: TRBV9; J: TRBJ2-1; size: many
DNA: TGTGCCAGCAGCGTAGGCCCCGGGGTCCAAGAGACCCAGTACTTC; CDR3: CASSVGPGVQETQYF; D: -; V: TRBV9; J: TRBJ2-5; size: few
DNA: TGTGCCAGCAGCGTAGGAGGGGTCCGAGGTGATTCACCCCTCCACTTT; CDR3: CASSVGGVRGDSPLHF; D: -; V: TRBV9; J: TRBJ1-6; size: many
DNA: TGTGCCAGCAGCACAGGCCTAGCGGGAGGGATGTACAATGAGCAGTTCTTC; CDR3: CASSTGLAGGMYNEQFF; D: TRBD2; V: TRBV9; J: TRBJ2-1; size: many
DNA: TGTGCCAGCAGCGTAGAGGACCGCCTTGGGGAGACCCAGTACTTC; CDR3: CASSVEDRLGETQYF; D: -; V: TRBV9; J: TRBJ2-5; size: many
DNA: TGTGCCAGCAGCGTAGGGGGGGATGGCTACACCTTC; CDR3: CASSVGGDGYTF; D: -; V: TRBV9; J: TRBJ1-2; size: many
DNA: TGTGCCAGCAGCGAGGGGCCAGCCTACTACGAGCAGTACTTC; CDR3: CASSEGPAYYEQYF; D: -; V: TRBV9; J: TRBJ2-7; size: many
DNA: TGTGCCAGCAGCGTAGGGGCAGGCCTCGCTCAGCCCCAGCATTTT; CDR3: CASSVGAGLAQPQHF; D: -; V: TRBV9; J: TRBJ1-5; size: many
DNA: TGTGCCAGCAGCGGCGTAGGGGTAAAGACCCAGTACTTC; CDR3: CASSGVGVKTQYF; D: -; V: TRBV9; J: TRBJ2-5; size: many
DNA: TGTGCCAGCAGCGTGGGGAGGCAGCTCGACGGCTACACCTTC; CDR3: CASSVGRQLDGYTF; D: -; V: TRBV9; J: TRBJ1-2; size: medium-sized
DNA: TGTGCCAGCAGCGTAGCCGCGACAGGAGGAAACACCATATATTTT; CDR3: CASSVAATGGNTIYF; D: -; V: TRBV9; J: TRBJ1-3; size: many
DNA: TGTGCCAGCAGTCAGGGGACAGCCTACAATGAGCAGTTCTTC; CDR3: CASSQGTAYNEQFF; D: TRBD1; V: TRBV9; J: TRBJ2-1; size: many
DNA: TGTGCCAGCAGCCGGGGGGGAAACACCATATATTTT; CDR3: CASSRGGNTIYF; D: -; V: TRBV9; J: TRBJ1-3; size: many
DNA: TGTGCCAGCAGCGTAGCTGAAGGGCCTATTAATGAAAAACTGTTTTTT; CDR3: CASSVAEGPINEKLFF; D: -; V: TRBV9; J: TRBJ1-4; size: many
DNA: TGTGCCAGCAGCGTGGGGACTAGCGGGAGTTGGGGCTCCTACAATGAGCAGTTCTTC; CDR3: CASSVGTSGSWGSYNEQFF; D: TRBD2; V: TRBV9; J: TRBJ2-1; size: many
DNA: TGTGCCAGCAGCTTTACGGACAGGGACTACTACGAGCAGTACTTC; CDR3: CASSFTDRDYYEQYF; D: -; V: TRBV9; J: TRBJ2-7; size: many
DNA: TGTGCCAGCAGCGACGACAGGGCGCCAGAGACCCAGTACTTC; CDR3: CASSDDRAPETQYF; D: TRBD1; V: TRBV9; J: TRBJ2-5; size: many
DNA: TGTGCCAGCAGCGGCAGCGGGAGAGGCCCCTACAATGAGCAGTTCTTC; CDR3: CASSGSGRGPYNEQFF; D: TRBD2; V: TRBV9; J: TRBJ2-1; size: many
DNA: TGTGCCAGCAGCGTATGGACAGGGGGCACCGGGGAGCTGTTTTTT; CDR3: CASSVWTGGTGELFF; D: TRBD1; V: TRBV9; J: TRBJ2-2; size: many
DNA: TGTGCCAGCAGCTCGGGACAGGGGAGTAGCCAGCCCCAGCATTTT; CDR3: CASSSGQGSSQPQHF; D: TRBD1; V: TRBV9; J: TRBJ1-5; size: many
DNA: TGTGCCAGCAGCGTGGACATCACAGATACGCAGTATTTT; CDR3: CASSVDITDTQYF; D: -; V: TRBV9; J: TRBJ2-3; size: many
DNA: TGTGCCAGCAGCGCTCTCTCCGGGACAGGCAAGTCTGGGGCCAACGTCCTGACTTTC; CDR3: CASSALSGTGKSGANVLTF; D: TRBD1; V: TRBV9; J: TRBJ2-6; size: many